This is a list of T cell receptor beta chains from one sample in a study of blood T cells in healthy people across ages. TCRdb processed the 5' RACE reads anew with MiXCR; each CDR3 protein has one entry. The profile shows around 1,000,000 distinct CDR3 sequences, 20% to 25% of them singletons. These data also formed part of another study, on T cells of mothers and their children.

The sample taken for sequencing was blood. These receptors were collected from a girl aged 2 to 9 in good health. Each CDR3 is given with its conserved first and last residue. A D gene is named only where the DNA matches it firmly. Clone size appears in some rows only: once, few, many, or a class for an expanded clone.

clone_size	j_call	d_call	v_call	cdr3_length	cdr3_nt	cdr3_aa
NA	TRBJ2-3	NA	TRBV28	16	TGTGCCAGCAGTTTTATTAAGCGGAGAGGCACAGATACGCAGTATTTT	CASSFIKRRGTDTQYF
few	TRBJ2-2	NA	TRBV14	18	TGTGCCAGCAGCCCGATTTCATGGGCAGGGATTGTGACCGGGGAGCTGTTTTTT	CASSPISWAGIVTGELFF
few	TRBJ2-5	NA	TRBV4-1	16	TGCGCCAGCAGCGCTCGGGGAGGGGGGGGTCAAGAGACCCAGTACTTC	CASSARGGGGQETQYF
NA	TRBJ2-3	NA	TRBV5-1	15	TGCGCCAGCAGCTTGGGAGCGGCGGGAACAGATACGCAGTATTTT	CASSLGAAGTDTQYF
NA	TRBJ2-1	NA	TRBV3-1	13	TGTGCCAGCAGCCAGTTACGCTCGAATGAGCAGTTCTTC	CASSQLRSNEQFF
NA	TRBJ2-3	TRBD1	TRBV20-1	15	TGCAGTGCTGGATCCAGGGGGCAGGTGACAGATACGCAGTATTTT	CSAGSRGQVTDTQYF
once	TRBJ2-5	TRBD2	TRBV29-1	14	TGCAGCGTTGGTAGCGGGAGCGTCCAAGAGACCCAGTACTTC	CSVGSGSVQETQYF
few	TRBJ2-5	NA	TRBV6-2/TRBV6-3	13	TGTGCCAGCAGTTACTCGAGGCCGGAGACCCAGTACTTC	CASSYSRPETQYF
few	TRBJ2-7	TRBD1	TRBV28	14	TGTGCCAGCACTCAACAGGGGGCGATCCTCGAGCAGTACTTC	CASTQQGAILEQYF
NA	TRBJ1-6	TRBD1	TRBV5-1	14	TGCGCCAGCAGCTTGGGACAGGGGTTTTCACCCCTCCACTTT	CASSLGQGFSPLHF
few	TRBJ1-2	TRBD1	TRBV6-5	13	TGTGCCAGCAGTTACTCGGGACAGGGGGGCTACACCTTC	CASSYSGQGGYTF
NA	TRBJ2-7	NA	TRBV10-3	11	TGTGCCACGGAGGGGACTGCCGAGCAGTACTTC	CATEGTAEQYF
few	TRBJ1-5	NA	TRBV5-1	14	TGCGCCAGCAGCTTGGAGGGGAAGAGTCAGCCCCAGCATTTT	CASSLEGKSQPQHF
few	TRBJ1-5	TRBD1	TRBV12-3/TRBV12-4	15	TGTGCCAGCAGTTTCGAAGGGGGCAACAATCAGCCCCAGCATTTT	CASSFEGGNNQPQHF
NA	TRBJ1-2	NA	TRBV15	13	TGTGCCACCAGCAGGGGTCACACCTATGGCTACACCTTC	CATSRGHTYGYTF
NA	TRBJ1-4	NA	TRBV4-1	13	TGCGCCAGCAGTCAGGCTCCGCGTGAAAAACTGTTTTTT	CASSQAPREKLFF
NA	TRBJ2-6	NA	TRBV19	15	TGTGCCAGTAGTATAGGAGGGGCTGGGGCCAACGTCCTGACTTTC	CASSIGGAGANVLTF
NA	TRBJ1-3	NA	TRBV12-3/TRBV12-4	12	TGTGCCAGCGGGCCTTTCGGCAGGCCGGAATATTTT	CASGPFGRPEYF
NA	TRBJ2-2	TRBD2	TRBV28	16	TGTGCCAGCAGTTTTTGGCTAGCGGGGAACACCGGGGAGCTGTTTTTT	CASSFWLAGNTGELFF
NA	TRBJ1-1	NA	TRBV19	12	TGTGCCAGTAGTGCCGGGACACCTGAAGCTTTCTTT	CASSAGTPEAFF
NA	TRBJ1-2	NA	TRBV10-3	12	TGTGCCAGCTGGCTGGGGGTGAATGGCTACACCTTC	CASWLGVNGYTF
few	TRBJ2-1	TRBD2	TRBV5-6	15	TGTGCCAGCAGCTATTCTAACGGGAGGGGGGCTGAGCAGTTCTTC	CASSYSNGRGAEQFF
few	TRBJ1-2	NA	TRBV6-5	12	TGTGCCAGCAGTTACTCACAGGGAGGCTACACCTTC	CASSYSQGGYTF
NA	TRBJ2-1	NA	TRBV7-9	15	TGTGCCAGCAGCTCCCCGACGGGGGTCTACAATGAGCAGTTCTTC	CASSSPTGVYNEQFF
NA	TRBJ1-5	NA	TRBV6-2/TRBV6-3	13	TGTGCCAGCAGTTATTACCAGTATCAGCCCCAGCATTTT	CASSYYQYQPQHF
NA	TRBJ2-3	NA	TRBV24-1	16	TGTGCCACCACGGGTATGGCGGGGGCCCATTCTGATACGCAGTATTTT	CATTGMAGAHSDTQYF
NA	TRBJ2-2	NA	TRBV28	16	TGTGCCAGCAACCCACCGGGACACTCGAACACCGGGGAGCTGTTTTTT	CASNPPGHSNTGELFF
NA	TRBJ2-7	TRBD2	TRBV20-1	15	TGCAGTGCTAGAGATTTACTAGCGGGAGACTACGAGCAGTACTTC	CSARDLLAGDYEQYF
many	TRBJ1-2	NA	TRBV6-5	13	TGTGCCAGCAGTTTCAGGACAAACTATGGCTACACCTTC	CASSFRTNYGYTF
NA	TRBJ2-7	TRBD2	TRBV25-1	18	TGTGCCAGCAGCAGGGCGGGCGTAGGGAGCGGGAGCTCCTACGAGCAGTACTTC	CASSRAGVGSGSSYEQYF
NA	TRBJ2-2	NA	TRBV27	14	TGTGCCAGCAGTTTGCCAGCGAACACCGGGGAGCTGTTTTTT	CASSLPANTGELFF
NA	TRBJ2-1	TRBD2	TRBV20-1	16	TGCAGTGCTAGCGGGATAGCGGGAGAAGTGTTTAATGAGCAGTTCTTC	CSASGIAGEVFNEQFF
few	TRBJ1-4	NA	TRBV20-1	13	TGCAGTGCCGCTAGATTGCGCGGGGAAAAACTGTTTTTT	CSAARLRGEKLFF
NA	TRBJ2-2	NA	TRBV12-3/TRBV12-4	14	TGTGCCAGCAGTTTCGGGGGGCACACCGGGGAGCTGTTTTTT	CASSFGGHTGELFF
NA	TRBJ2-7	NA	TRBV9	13	TGTGCCAGCAGCCCCCGAGGGGTTCTGGAGCAGTACTTC	CASSPRGVLEQYF
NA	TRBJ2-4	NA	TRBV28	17	TGTGCCAGCAGCCCGGACACCGAAATTCCAGCCAAAAACATTCAGTACTTC	CASSPDTEIPAKNIQYF
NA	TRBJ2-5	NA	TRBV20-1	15	TGCAGTGCTAGAGATGGTAGGCTAGACCAAGAGACCCAGTACTTC	CSARDGRLDQETQYF
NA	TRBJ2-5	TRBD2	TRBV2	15	TGTGCCAGCAGTGGCGGACTAGCGGTCACAGGGACCCAGTACTTC	CASSGGLAVTGTQYF
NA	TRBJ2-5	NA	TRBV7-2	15	TGTGCCAGCAGCTTAGCGGCCACCTCCGGGGAGACCCAGTACTTC	CASSLAATSGETQYF
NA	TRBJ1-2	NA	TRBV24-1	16	TGTGCCACCAGTGGGATCAAGGAGGGACATAACTATGGCTACACCTTC	CATSGIKEGHNYGYTF
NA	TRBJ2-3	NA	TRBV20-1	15	TGCAGTGCTAGAGCAGGAGGGGGCCTCCCAGATACGCAGTATTTT	CSARAGGGLPDTQYF
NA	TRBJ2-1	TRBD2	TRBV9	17	TGTGCCAGCAGCGTAGCTGCTAGCGGCCGGATCTGGAATGAGCAGTTCTTC	CASSVAASGRIWNEQFF
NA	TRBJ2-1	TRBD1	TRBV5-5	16	TGTGCCAGCAGCACCGAGGGGGACAGGGTATACAATGAGCAGTTCTTC	CASSTEGDRVYNEQFF
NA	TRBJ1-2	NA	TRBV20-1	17	TGCAGTGCTAGTAGCAGGGAACCCTATCGAGCTAACTATGGCTACACCTTC	CSASSREPYRANYGYTF
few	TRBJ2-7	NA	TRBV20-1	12	TGCAGTGCTAGAGATCCAGGGAACGAGCAGTACTTC	CSARDPGNEQYF
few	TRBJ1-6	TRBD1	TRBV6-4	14	TGTGCCAGCAGTGAAGGGCAGGGGGCTTCACCCCTCCACTTT	CASSEGQGASPLHF
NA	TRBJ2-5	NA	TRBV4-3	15	TGCGCCAGCAGCCAAGGTCTAGGGGTCCAAGAGACCCAGTACTTC	CASSQGLGVQETQYF
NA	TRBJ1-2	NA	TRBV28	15	TGTGCCAGCACTCTATCGAGTCCGGGGGACTATGGCTACACCTTC	CASTLSSPGDYGYTF
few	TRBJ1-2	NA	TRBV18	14	TGTGCCAGCTCACCATTACAGGTGGATGATGGCTACACCTTC	CASSPLQVDDGYTF
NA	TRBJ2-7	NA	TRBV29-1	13	TGCAGCGTTTCGACAGGCTCCTTCTACGAGCAGTACTTC	CSVSTGSFYEQYF
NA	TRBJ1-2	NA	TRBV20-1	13	TGCAGTGCTTTCTCGTGGAAAAACTATGGCTACACCTTC	CSAFSWKNYGYTF
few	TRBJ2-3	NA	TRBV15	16	TGTGCCACCAGCAGATCTGGGTTCAGGGACACAGATACGCAGTATTTT	CATSRSGFRDTDTQYF